The T cell receptor beta chain under discussion was sequenced for a study of blood T cell repertoires in COVID-19. Background on the study: From the United States, Italy and Spain came samples of acute and convalescent COVID-19.

In the original analysis: Nucleated cell counts were estimated from reference gene primer amplification. The data were produced by immunoSEQ multiplex PCR, yet TCRdb's version contains in-frame clones alone and is incomplete. The V and J calls and clone size come from that table; D and trimming were worked out from the DNA. This table has approximately 290,000 clones, around 89% appearing once. The sequence came from a man under 40 with acute or convalescent COVID-19. Sequencing input: peripheral blood.

CDR3 in amino acids: CASLAGMGTEAFF. The CDR3 region has the DNA TGTGCCAGCCTTGCGGGGATGGGCACTGAAGCTTTCTTT. V is TRBV7-2 and J is TRBJ1-1; D call uncertain. Per germline, CDR1 SGHTA and CDR2 FQGNSA. The length of the CDR3 is 13 residues. The ends were cut back, 8 bases at V and 4 bases at J, with 14 bases in the middle.